One sample yielded the 11 T cell receptor beta chains listed below, sequenced in a study of blood T cell repertoires in COVID-19. Some clones are missing from TCRdb's copy, which holds only in-frame ones; the method was immunoSEQ multiplex PCR. Among approximately 150,000 clones listed, about 88% were seen once. The specimen was peripheral blood. The source of these receptors is a man aged 50 to 59 who had recovered from COVID-19.

The rearrangement links TRBV7-9 to TRBJ2-5; the D is unclear. CDR3 length: 12 residues. Per the germline V gene, CDR1 is SEHNR and CDR2 is FQNEAQ (reference sequence). Trimming removed 2 bases at V and 5 bases at J, with 6 bases between. CDR3 in amino acids: CASSLFRETQYF. The CDR3 DNA is TGTGCCAGCAGCTTATTTCGGGAGACCCAGTACTTC.

This chain links TRBV24-1 with TRBJ1-5, with D possibly matching TRBD1 (6 bases). Germline V gives CDR1 KGHDR, CDR2 SFDVKD. The CDR3 is 15 residues long. V shed 4 bases and J shed 6 bases, with 15 bases lying between them. The DNA for the CDR3 is TGTGCCACCAGTGACCCTTCGGCGGGGGCTCAGCCCCAGCATTTT. Amino acids: CATSDPSAGAQPQHF.

The rearrangement joins TRBV5-1 to TRBJ1-1; 10 bases are a match to TRBD1. Germline V lookup: CDR1 SGHRS, CDR2 YFSETQ. The CDR3 consists of 14 residues. Trimming cost V 5 bases and J 7 bases; bases outside gene matches: 8. In DNA, the CDR3 is TGCGCCAGCAGTTACGGGACAGGGGATATTGAAGCTTTCTTT. This gives the protein CASSYGTGDIEAFF.

The V and J genes are TRBV30 and TRBJ1-1, with D tentatively TRBD1 (5 bases). The V gene's germline CDR1 is GTSNPN and CDR2 SVGIG (reference sequence). The CDR3 spans 12 residues. With 1 base removed from V and 6 bases from J, the gap between germline ends came to 9 bases. CDR3 bases: TGTGCCTGGAGTGCGGGGGTCCCTGAAGCTTTCTTT. Translating gives CAWSAGVPEAFF.

The chain combines TRBV27 with TRBJ2-3; 11 nucleotides align to TRBD1. The CDR3 contains 17 residues. CDR1 is MNHEY and CDR2 is SMNVEV in the germline V gene (reference sequence). J was trimmed by 5 bases and V by 5 bases; bases with no gene match: 12. The CDR3 region has the DNA TGTGCCAGCAGTCCATACTCCGGGACAGGGGGAGGAGATACGCAGTATTTT. Protein product: CASSPYSGTGGGDTQYF.

This chain uses TRBV11-1 with TRBJ2-3; perhaps TRBD2 as D (5 bases). This CDR3 region has 15 residues. The V gene's germline CDR1 is SGHAT and CDR2 FQDESV (reference sequence). V was trimmed by 5 bases and J by 2 bases, leaving 14 bases between them. In nucleotides, the CDR3 is TGTGCCAGCAGCACCCCCAGCGGCTACACAGATACGCAGTATTTT. It translates to CASSTPSGYTDTQYF.

The chain recombines TRBV6-5 with TRBJ1-2, with D possibly TRBD1 on 6 matching bases. Trimming removed 0 bases at V and 1 base at J, with 12 bases between. This CDR3 comprises 16 residues. Germline assignment: CDR1 MNHEY and CDR2 SVGAGI. CDR3 residues: CASSYSNTGSNYGYTF. The CDR3 coding sequence is TGTGCCAGCAGTTACTCGAATACAGGGAGTAACTATGGCTACACCTTC.

The chain links TRBV7-2 to TRBJ2-1; the D gene is possibly TRBD2 (5 bases). The germline V and J ends were trimmed by 0 bases and 0 bases, with 15 bases remaining between them. Germline values: CDR1 SGHTA, CDR2 FQGNSA. The CDR3 extends over 18 amino acids. In DNA, the CDR3 is TGTGCCAGCAGCTTAGCGCCAGGTAGCGCGAGCTCCTACAATGAGCAGTTCTTC. Translated, it gives CASSLAPGSASSYNEQFF.

V usage is TRBV6-5 and J usage is TRBJ1-1; D remains ambiguous. Germline V lookup: CDR1 MNHEY, CDR2 SVGAGI. V lost 6 bases to trimming and J lost 1 base, with 9 bases between them. The CDR3 contains 13 residues. The CDR3 bases are TGTGCCAGCAGGAACCCCAGGAACACTGAAGCTTTCTTT. Protein: CASRNPRNTEAFF.

The V gene is TRBV6-5, the J gene TRBJ1-1, with 8 bases fitting TRBD1. The germline CDR1 and CDR2 sequences are MNHEY and SVGAGI. This CDR3 is 14 amino acids long. V was pared by 4 bases and J by 2 bases, with 3 bases of the junction left unmatched. CDR3 amino acids: CASSSTGVNTEAFF. DNA for the CDR3: TGTGCCAGCAGTTCGACAGGGGTTAACACTGAAGCTTTCTTT.

The chain links TRBV9 to TRBJ2-2, with 8 bases identical to TRBD2. V trimming: 3 bases; J trimming: 6 bases; junction bases outside the gene matches: 7. Germline-derived CDR1 and CDR2 are SGDLS and YYNGEE. The CDR3 is 15 residues long. CDR3 loop: CASSDGTRFAGELFF. The CDR3 bases are TGTGCCAGCAGCGACGGGACTAGGTTTGCCGGGGAGCTGTTTTTT.